This T cell receptor (beta chain) was recorded in a study of breast tumors, draining lymph nodes, adjacent tissues. Study-wide results and limits: Tumor repertoires ranked between lymph nodes and nontumor tissue in diversity, with V and J gene preferences. Findings are consistent with lymph node origin and intratumoral expansion of most tumor T cells.

TCRdb recomputed calls from the multiplex PCR reads with MiXCR, one row per CDR3 protein. The sample has roughly 130,000 distinct CDR3 sequences; less than 20% are singletons. The lymph nodes were axillary draining lymph nodes from breast cancer patients. To note about this clonotype: The target antigen is unknown.

Between the trimmed V and J ends, which lost 4 bases and 1 base, there was a span of 7 bases. There are 14 residues in the CDR3. Per the germline V gene, CDR1 is KGHSH and CDR2 is LQKENI. This chain connects TRBV18 to TRBJ2-2; D unclear. Material: axillary lymph node tissue. The sequence came from a female donor with breast cancer. Some clones in this sample may be carry-over from other donors' samples. CDR3 residues: CASSLNWNTGELFF. For the CDR3, the DNA is TGTGCCAGCTCACTAAATTGGAACACCGGGGAGCTGTTTTTT.